This T cell receptor beta chain is from a study of regulatory T cells in long-lasting Graves disease (dated by TCRdb to the early 2020s). About the investigation overall: In the newly diagnosed Graves' disease group, patients had been taking antithyroid drugs for less than 3 months. This study used TCR sequencing and RNA sequencing of peripheral blood to compare persistent Graves' disease patients against newly diagnosed Graves' disease patients. The study was registered as a clinical trial and conducted in China. A total of roughly 33 samples were covered by TCR sequencing, comprising approximately 13 persistent and approximately 20 newly diagnosed Graves' disease patients.

Germline trimming amounts to 6 bases on V and 1 base on J, with 17 as the count of junction bases outside the gene matches. Its CDR3 holds 19 amino acids, cysteine through phenylalanine. Kept here is only the CDR3 DNA, which spans 57 bases and is read in frame from base 1. The CDR1 and CDR2 encoded by the germline V gene (reference sequence) are DFQATT and SNEGSKA. Explained via the paper, the time point label denotes: newly diagnosed GD, antithyroid drugs for less than 3 months. RNA was extracted from PBMCs in TRIzol for both TCR sequencing and RNA sequencing. Graves' disease was diagnosed according to American Thyroid Association guidelines. The patients came from an endocrinology department in Xi'an, China. Each patient gave about 9.1 milliliters of peripheral blood, collected in an EDTA anticoagulant tube. PBMCs were isolated by Ficoll Paque Plus density gradient separation without further T cell sorting. An Agilent 2100 Bioanalyzer and agarose gel were used to check RNA quality, while a NanoDrop 2000 measured RNA concentration.

Overall results and qualifications from the work: As a limitation, the authors acknowledged that the small sample size may reduce accuracy. Only peripheral blood was studied, because thyroid tissue, the primary lesion, was inaccessible. Lower TCR Shannon entropy and fewer highly expanded clones were observed in persistent Graves' disease patients than in newly diagnosed patients, which suggested clonal expansion. TRBV28, TRBJ1-2 and TRBJ2-5 were preferentially used in persistent disease, while TRBV20-1 and TRBJ2-1 were favored in newly diagnosed disease. More public clonotypes were shared among persistent patients (over 2,500) than among newly diagnosed patients (roughly 1,000). Sequencing and analysis were restricted to the TCR beta chain.

Receptor libraries were prepared by multiplex PCR. Instrument used: Illumina HiSeq 4000. To build TCR beta libraries, CDR3 regions were amplified by Arm-PCR using iRepertoire HTBI primers. Before sequencing, the PCR products underwent gel purification. Turning to the authors' computational methods: A total of fewer than 70 TRBV and some 15 TRBJ segments were identified across samples and were used for gene usage analysis of CDR3 amino acid clonotypes. COPE and FqMerger were used to merge filtered high-quality paired reads into contigs. BLAST was used to align contigs to IMGT TRBV, TRBD and TRBJ reference genes, and CDR3 was defined according to IMGT. Any clonotype with a frequency above 0.1% was classified as a highly expanded clone. Repertoire diversity was measured by Shannon entropy, and V-J evenness by the Gini coefficient. Public clonotypes were defined as clonotypes shared by more than one individual. The raw public data were reprocessed by TCRdb itself: fastp quality trimming at Q25, MiXCR clonotype calling, in-frame beta chains only. Each record represents a unique CDR3 protein, reported with the most common genes and DNA among its rows. The authors' filters were not applied to this entry. Across this sample there are approximately 540,000 distinct CDR3 sequences, with 12% seen only once. The biggest ten clones account for 8.9% of the sample.

This clonotype has only a few counts. What this receptor recognizes is not known. No much larger clonotype is one base removed from it; base qualities were not supplied. These same data were also listed under a study on T cells in Graves' hyperthyroidism and ophthalmopathy. As that second paper reports: A patient counted as having stable Graves' hyperthyroidism if no progression to ophthalmopathy occurred over 18 months of follow-up. Hyperthyroidism patients were aged 18 to 65 years and newly diagnosed, with disease duration of less than 2 months. Patients with uncontrolled infections, other autoimmune diseases, pregnancy or lactation were excluded. Diagnoses were based on clinical symptoms, serum thyroxine and TRAb, thyroid ultrasound and orbital computed tomography. A first-round RT-PCR of the TCR CDR3 used the HTBI primer set with the Qiagen OneStep RT-PCR kit. Most expanded thyroid clonotypes (frequency above 0.001) were also found in blood, which suggests that blood repertoires may mirror thyroid immune responses. In cross-validation, a model built on a 13 V-J signature told ophthalmopathy apart from stable hyperthyroidism with just under 90% sensitivity and approximately 81% specificity, and in testing the same model reached 80%/75%. In validation, progression to ophthalmopathy was predicted by the model with nearly 71% sensitivity and roughly 72% specificity, a median of about 6.8 months before onset. TCR V-J signatures able to tell the groups apart were searched for in a discovery cohort of 90 to 100 patients, of whom 43 had Graves' ophthalmopathy and 55 to 65 had stable Graves' hyperthyroidism. Prospective prediction of ophthalmopathy was tested in an independent validation cohort consisting of roughly 19 hyperthyroidism patients and approximately 16 patients who later progressed to ophthalmopathy. The approximately 95 discovery patients were divided at random into training and test sets in a 7:3 ratio. In about 6 Graves' hyperthyroidism patients, the study also compared T-cell repertoires from thyroid tissue with T-cell repertoires from blood. Once sampling was done, hyperthyroidism patients were given methimazole at a starting dose of 30 mg daily, whereas ophthalmopathy patients were given high-dose intravenous methylprednisolone. The libraries were constructed in a second round of multiplex PCR and then size-selected and purified. The libraries were sequenced on an Illumina HiSeq2000 using paired-end 100 bp reads. Raw data were processed with SOAPnuke, discarding reads with adapters, uncalled bases, mean Phred below 15, or no exact constant-primer or identifier match. High-quality paired reads were merged using COPE v1.2.5, and each unique nucleotide sequence was defined as a clonotype. Clonotypes were aligned to IMGT TRBV, TRBD and TRBJ reference segments using MiTCR v1.1. Only V-J combinations with frequency above 0.0001, covering approximately 99% of repertoires, were analysed. A TCS score was defined as the ratio of F50 (clonal expansion) to E x V (chaos), with BLOSUM62-based TCRdist applied between CDR3 peptides within each V-J. Welch's t-statistics and random forest reduced fewer than 550 V-J features to some 14, which were used in a naive Bayes classifier (R e1071). Sample size was not statistically predetermined, and blinding of investigators to group allocation was not performed. The paper describes TCR Vbeta CDR3 sequencing of 140 or so peripheral blood samples, made up of some 42 ophthalmopathy patients, approximately 73 hyperthyroidism patients and 17 progressor patients.

Sequenced here: peripheral blood mononuclear cells (PBMCs), sampled at new diagnosis, from a patient treated with antithyroid drugs. This clonotype was sampled from a woman aged 25 to 39 with Graves disease. Donor details come from another sample of the same person, matched by shared clones. The rearrangement combines TRBV20-1 with TRBJ2-3; 12 bases in between match TRBD2. At the DNA level, the sequence is TGCAGTGCCTCTCCTCCTAGCGGGAGGGCCGAAAAGGGCACAGATACGCAGTATTTT. Protein translation: CSASPPSGRAEKGTDTQYF.